This T cell receptor (beta chain) was retrieved from a study of CD8+ T cells in alopecia areata. General observations from the study: Clonality exceeded that of normal scalp in lesional scalp, most notably in alopecia totalis/universalis.

CDR3 length: 13 amino acids. Germline values: CDR1 LNHNV, CDR2 YYDKDF (reference sequence). Trimming left V 4 bases short and J 6 bases short, with 11 bases between. Treatment: oral pan-JAK inhibitor, 5-10 mg twice daily. It was cDNA, reverse transcribed from extracted RNA, that served as the sequencing template. Using immunoSEQ multiplex PCR, the repertoire was profiled, and TCRdb retains in-frame clones only, with some absent. The data show roughly 210,000 clones, over 40% seen once. Concerning this clone: The antigen is unknown.

This receptor was taken from a human donor with alopecia areata. Material: CD4+ T cells sorted from blood, obtained at roughly week 38, from a patient treated with tofacitinib. The chain carries TRBV15 and TRBJ2-3; D remains unclear. The CDR3 reads CATSILGGDTQYF. CDR3 nucleotide sequence: TGTGCCACCAGCATCCTGGGTGGGGATACGCAGTATTTT.